This record looks at one T cell receptor beta chain sequence and its context. Its antigen is still unknown. The CDR3 does not close with the conserved phenylalanine or tryptophan, likely indicating a read error. V shed 2 bases and J shed 3 bases, with 14 bases lying between them. The germline V gene has CDR1 SGHNT and CDR2 YYREEE (reference sequence). The CDR3 is 15 amino acids. Other autoimmune disease, uncontrolled infection, pregnancy and lactation led to exclusion. The data were taken from a study of Graves' ophthalmopathy and Graves' hyperthyroidism. Study at large: The collection of peripheral blood took place at initial diagnosis, before any treatment. Overall study findings and caveats: Ophthalmopathy was separated from stable hyperthyroidism by a 13-signature model with 87.88% sensitivity and roughly 81% specificity. Detected in blood as well were most expanded thyroid clonotypes with frequency above 0.001.

Amplified TCR beta CDR3 regions were obtained using RNA transcripts as template. First-round RT-PCR with HTBI primers preceded a second-round multiplex PCR. TCRdb re-called the multiplex PCR reads through MiXCR, storing one row per CDR3 protein. The data contain hundreds of thousands of distinct CDR3 sequences, 35% to 50% of them seen just once; the ten biggest clones take up roughly 46%. The chain links TRBV5-4 to TRBJ2-5; D gene unclear. Sequenced sample: peripheral blood. This TCR derives from an adult man with Graves' ophthalmopathy. The CDR3 region is CASSFPRAGEETQYC. Written as DNA, the CDR3 is TGTGCCAGCAGCTTCCCCCGGGCAGGCGAAGAGACCCAGTACTGC.